The 18 T cell receptor beta chains below were found in one sample sequenced in a study of regulatory T cells in long-lasting Graves disease (dated by TCRdb to the early 2020s). The time point label for this specimen denotes: newly diagnosed GD, antithyroid drugs for less than 3 months. RNA was extracted from PBMCs in TRIzol for both TCR sequencing and RNA sequencing. The method was multiplex PCR. For sequencing, an Illumina HiSeq 4000 was employed. CDR3 regions were amplified by Arm-PCR with iRepertoire HTBI primers to construct TCR beta libraries. The public reads were reanalyzed by TCRdb: fastp trimming at Q25, MiXCR alignment, in-frame beta chains only. Every entry covers one CDR3 protein and lists the most common genes and DNA from its rows. The sample table lists about 400,000 distinct CDR3 sequences, around 16% of them with a count of one. Together, the top ten hold 20% of the sample. These same records also appear under a second study, on T cells in Graves' hyperthyroidism and ophthalmopathy.

The sequenced sample was peripheral blood mononuclear cells (PBMCs), obtained at new diagnosis, from a patient treated with antithyroid drugs. These receptors were taken from a woman aged 18-35 years with Graves disease. Donor details come from another sample of the same person, matched by shared clones.

This clonotype was counted at least ten times. The chain recombines TRBV3-1 with TRBJ1-6; a possible D gene is TRBD1 (6 bases). This CDR3 spans 14 amino acids. CDR1 is LGHDT and CDR2 is YNNKEL in the germline V gene (reference sequence). Trimming removed 1 base at V and 10 bases at J, with 11 bases between. The chain's CDR3 is CASSQARGGSPLHF. The CDR3 DNA reads as TGTGCCAGCAGCCAAGCAAGGGGGGGATCACCCCTCCACTTT.

This clonotype came up a few times. This chain joins TRBV30 and TRBJ2-6; 8 bases align to TRBD1. V dropped 4 bases and J dropped 0; count of bases not matched to a gene: 8. This CDR3 contains 17 residues. Germline V lookup: CDR1 GTSNPN, CDR2 SVGIG (reference sequence). CDR3 nucleotide sequence: TGTGCCTGGACTAAACCGGGACAGGCCTCTGGGGCCAACGTCCTGACTTTC. It specifies CAWTKPGQASGANVLTF. Variable domain in full (rest from reference TRBV30 and TRBJ2-6): SQTIHQWPATLVQPVGSPLSLECTVEGTSNPNLYWYRQAAGRGLQLLFYSVGIGQISSEVPQNLSASRPQDRQFILSSKKLLLSDSGFYLCAWTKPGQASGANVLTFGAGSRLTVL.

This chain joins TRBV4-1 and TRBJ1-5, with 8 nucleotides matching TRBD1. V shed 3 bases and J 15 bases; nucleotides not matched to a gene: 10. This CDR3 is 13 amino acids long. Germline V gene data show CDR1 as MGHRA and CDR2 as YSYEKL. The chain's CDR3 is CASSHPGTGLRHF. Written as DNA, the CDR3 is TGCGCCAGCAGCCACCCCGGGACAGGATTGAGGCATTTT.

This rearrangement joins TRBV28 to TRBJ2-6, with 9 bases identical to TRBD1. This CDR3 region has 17 residues. Unmatched junction bases numbered 7, after V lost 6 bases and J lost 1 base. The germline V gene encodes CDR1 MDHEN and CDR2 SYDVKM. CDR3 sequence reads: CASSRGTGRSGANVLTF. CDR3 coding DNA: TGTGCCAGCAGCCGCGGGACAGGGCGGTCTGGGGCCAACGTCCTGACTTTC. The whole variable domain, filled in from reference TRBV28 and TRBJ2-6, reads DVKVTQSSRYLVKRTGEKVFLECVQDMDHENMFWYRQDPGLGLRLIYFSYDVKMKEKGDIPEGYSVSREKKERFSLILESASTNQTSMYLCASSRGTGRSGANVLTFGAGSRLTVL.

In this sample, this clonotype turned up many times. The rearrangement links TRBV20-1 to TRBJ2-7; D not certain. From germline, CDR1 is DFQATT and CDR2 SNEGSKA (reference sequence). V was shortened by 3 bases and J by 6 bases, with 15 bases between the two germline ends. The CDR3 covers 13 residues. CDR3 DNA: TGCAGTGCTAGGCCCACAGCTCTGGCCGAGCAGTACTTC. This translates into CSARPTALAEQYF.

This clonotype appeared a few times. The V and J genes are TRBV25-1 and TRBJ1-2; no clear D. Germline V gene lookup returns CDR1 MGHDK and CDR2 SYGVNS. Trimming stripped 5 bases from V and 7 bases from J, with 11 bases between. This CDR3 contains 12 residues. CDR3 sequence reads: CASSLSEGGYTF. The CDR3 coding sequence is TGTGCCAGCAGTCTGAGTGAGGGTGGCTACACCTTC.

This clonotype appeared many times. The chain couples TRBV2 to TRBJ2-1; D not resolved. Germline V gene lookup returns CDR1 SNHLY and CDR2 FYNNEI. V dropped 6 bases and J dropped 7 bases, with 7 bases sitting between them. This CDR3 spans 11 amino acids. The CDR3 bases are TGTGCCAGCAGGATAGGAAATGAGCAGTTCTTC. It encodes CASRIGNEQFF.

There are many counts of this clonotype. J is TRBJ2-3 and V is TRBV5-1, with D unclear. Germline CDR1 is SGHRS and CDR2 is YFSETQ. V was shortened by 4 bases and J by 0 bases, with 12 bases between the two germline ends. CDR3 length: 15 amino acids. As DNA, the CDR3 is TGCGCCAGCAGCGCCTTAAAGACTAGCACAGATACGCAGTATTTT. As protein: CASSALKTSTDTQYF.

This clonotype came up once. This may stem from a read error, because a much larger clone lies one nucleotide away. The gene calls are TRBV11-2 and TRBJ1-3; no reliable D call. The CDR3 is 19 amino acids. V lost 4 bases and J 0 bases, leaving 22 bases between the germline ends. Germline values: CDR1 SGHAT, CDR2 FQNNGV. The CDR3 spells CASSSDNWTPDPSGNTIYF. The CDR3 DNA is TGTGCCAGCAGCTCAGATAACTGGACTCCCGATCCCTCTGGAAACACCATATATTTT.

This clonotype was found a few times. The CDR3 coding sequence is TGTGCCAGCAGTTTATCGTTTCTAGCGGGAGGCTACGAGCAGTACTTC. Translating gives CASSLSFLAGGYEQYF. The gene calls are TRBV2 and TRBJ2-7; 11 nucleotides line up with TRBD2. CDR1 is SNHLY and CDR2 is FYNNEI in the germline V gene. This CDR3 contains 16 residues. Trimming took 5 bases from V and 3 from J; bases not matched to a gene: 9.

A word on this clonotype: Without the conserved terminal phenylalanine or tryptophan, this CDR3 likely stems from a read error. V is TRBV11-2 and J is TRBJ2-1; D gene unclear. The CDR3 covers 15 residues. Germline CDR1 is SGHAT and CDR2 is FQNNGV. The V and J ends lost 7 bases and 7 bases respectively, with 20 bases between them. The chain's CDR3 is CASTPRSQCGNEQFV. The CDR3 region has the DNA TGTGCCAGCACTCCAAGGTCGCAGTGTGGGAATGAGCAGTTCGTC.

This clonotype was counted many times. The genes are TRBV28 and TRBJ2-7; D gene unclear. Germline V gene lookup returns CDR1 MDHEN and CDR2 SYDVKM. Trimming stripped 3 bases from V and 5 bases from J, with 11 bases between. CDR3 length: 13 amino acids. The CDR3 region is CASSLVKFHEQYF. The CDR3 coding sequence is TGTGCCAGCAGTTTGGTCAAGTTCCACGAGCAGTACTTC.

This clonotype was recorded at least ten times. The J gene is TRBJ2-5, the V gene TRBV2; 7 bases match TRBD2. The CDR3 contains 16 residues. Germline V gives CDR1 SNHLY, CDR2 FYNNEI. V trimming: 0 bases; J trimming: 5 bases; junction bases outside the gene matches: 9. Written as DNA, the CDR3 is TGTGCCAGCAGTGAAGCGCTTCGCGGGAGAGGGGAGACCCAGTACTTC. Protein: CASSEALRGRGETQYF.

This clonotype was observed at least ten times. The chain links TRBV30 to TRBJ2-3, with D hard to call. V lost 0 bases and J lost 4, with 8 bases in between. CDR3 length: 13 amino acids. In germline, CDR1 is GTSNPN, CDR2 SVGIG (reference sequence). The CDR3 protein is CAWSVTRADTQYF. The CDR3 coding sequence is TGTGCCTGGAGTGTAACCCGCGCAGATACGCAGTATTTT.

V is TRBV7-2 and J is TRBJ1-2; 7 bases agree with TRBD1. V shed 5 bases, J shed 7 bases, and the junction held 22 bases outside the gene matches. The CDR3 is made up of 18 amino acids. Germline V CDR1 and CDR2: SGHTA, FQGNSA. The CDR3 region has the DNA TGTGCCAGCAGCCAAGACGGGAGACAGGGACCAATAGGGCTTGGCTACACCTTC. This codes for CASSQDGRQGPIGLGYTF.

Concerning this clonotype itself: Given a much more abundant clone one base away, this may be a read error. Here the CDR3 DNA reads TGTGCCAGCAGTGCCACGGGTCAGTTGGCTTCCTTT. Protein: CASSATGQLASF. The chain is built from TRBV6-1 and TRBJ1-1; the D is unclear. This CDR3 has 12 residues. Germline V CDR1 and CDR2: MNHNS, SASEGT.

V is TRBV10-3 and J is TRBJ1-1; the D gene is possibly TRBD1 (5 bases). The CDR3 is made up of 16 amino acids. V was clipped by 0 bases and J by 1 base, with 12 bases between them. Germline lookup yields CDR1 ENHRY and CDR2 SYGVKD. CDR3 nucleotides: TGTGCCATCAGTGAGTCAAAGGGAAGGGGGAACACTGAAGCTTTCTTT. It specifies CAISESKGRGNTEAFF.

This chain connects TRBV5-1 to TRBJ2-5, with 7 bases that match TRBD2. Looked up from germline, CDR1 is SGHRS and CDR2 is YFSETQ. Trimming at V came to 4 bases and at J to 5 bases, leaving 5 bases not matched to a gene. The CDR3 is made up of 13 amino acids. CDR3 protein: CASSPSGVETQYF. As DNA, the CDR3 is TGCGCCAGCAGCCCGAGCGGGGTCGAGACCCAGTACTTC.